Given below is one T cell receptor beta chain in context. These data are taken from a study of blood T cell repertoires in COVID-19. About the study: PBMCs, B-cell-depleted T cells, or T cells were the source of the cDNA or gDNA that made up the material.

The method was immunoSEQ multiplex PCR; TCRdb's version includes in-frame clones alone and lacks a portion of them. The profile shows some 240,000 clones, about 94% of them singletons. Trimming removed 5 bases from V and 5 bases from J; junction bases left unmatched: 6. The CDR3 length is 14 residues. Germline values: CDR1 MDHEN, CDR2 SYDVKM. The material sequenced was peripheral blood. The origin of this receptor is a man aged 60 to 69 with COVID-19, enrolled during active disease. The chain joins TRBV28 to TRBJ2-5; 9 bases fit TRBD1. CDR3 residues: CASSRGQGRETQYF. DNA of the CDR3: TGTGCCAGCAGTCGCGGACAGGGGAGGGAGACCCAGTACTTC.